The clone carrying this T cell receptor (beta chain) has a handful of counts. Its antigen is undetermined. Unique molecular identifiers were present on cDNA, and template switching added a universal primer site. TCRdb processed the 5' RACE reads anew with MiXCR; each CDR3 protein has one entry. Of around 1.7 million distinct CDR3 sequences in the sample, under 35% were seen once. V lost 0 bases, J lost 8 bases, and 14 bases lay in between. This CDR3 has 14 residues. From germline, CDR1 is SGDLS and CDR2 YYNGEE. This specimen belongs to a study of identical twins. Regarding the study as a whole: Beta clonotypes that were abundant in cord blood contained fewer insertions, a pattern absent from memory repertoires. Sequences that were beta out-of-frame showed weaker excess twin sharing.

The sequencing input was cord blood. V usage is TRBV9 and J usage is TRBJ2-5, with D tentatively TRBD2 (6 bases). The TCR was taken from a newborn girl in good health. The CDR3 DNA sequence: TGTGCCAGCAGCGTAGTGGAGGGAGTCTCCACCCAGTACTTC. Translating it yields CASSVVEGVSTQYF.